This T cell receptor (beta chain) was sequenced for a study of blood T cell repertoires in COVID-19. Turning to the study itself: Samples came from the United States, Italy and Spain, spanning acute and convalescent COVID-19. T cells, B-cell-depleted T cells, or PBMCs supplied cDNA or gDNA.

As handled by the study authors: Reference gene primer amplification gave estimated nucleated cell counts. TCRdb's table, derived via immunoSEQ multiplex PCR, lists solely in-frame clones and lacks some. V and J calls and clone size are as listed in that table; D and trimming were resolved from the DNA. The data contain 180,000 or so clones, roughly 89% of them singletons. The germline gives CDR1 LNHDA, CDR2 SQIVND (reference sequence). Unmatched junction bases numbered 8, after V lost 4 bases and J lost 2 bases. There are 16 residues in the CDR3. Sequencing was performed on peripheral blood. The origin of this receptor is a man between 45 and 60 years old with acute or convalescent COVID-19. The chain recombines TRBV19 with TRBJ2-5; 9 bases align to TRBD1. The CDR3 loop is CASSTQDRGFQETQYF. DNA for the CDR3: TGTGCCAGTAGTACGCAGGACAGGGGTTTTCAAGAGACCCAGTACTTC.